Listed below are T cell receptor beta chains from one sample, sequenced in a study of T cell changes during pregnancy in multiple sclerosis. TCRdb keeps only in-frame clones here, not all; method: immunoSEQ multiplex PCR. The sample carries some 140,000 clones, about 96% recorded once. Sequenced material: peripheral blood, taken after pregnancy. The receptors here all came from a female donor with multiple sclerosis, enrolled in a pregnancy study. Each CDR3 is given with its conserved first and last residue. The order of the fields is J gene, V gene, CDR3 length, clone size, D gene, CDR3 protein, CDR3 DNA. D genes are given only for firm matches. Clone size is stated in some rows and not others, as once, few, many or a class when expanded.

TRBJ2-7 | TRBV27 | 14 | . | TRBD1 | CASSPWTGANEQYF | TGTGCCAGCAGTCCATGGACAGGGGCGAACGAGCAGTACTTC
TRBJ1-4 | TRBV2 | 15 | . | TRBD1 | CASNPRGPTNEKLFF | TGTGCCAGCAACCCCAGGGGGCCAACTAATGAAAAACTGTTTTTT
TRBJ2-5 | TRBV6-1 | 15 | . | TRBD1 | CASSADRGSKETQYF | TGTGCCAGCAGTGCAGACAGGGGGTCCAAAGAGACCCAGTACTTC
TRBJ2-7 | TRBV6-5 | 16 | . | TRBD2 | CASSSGAGRSIYEQYF | TGTGCCAGCAGTTCCGGAGCGGGACGGTCGATCTACGAGCAGTACTTC
TRBJ2-5 | TRBV28 | 13 | . | . | CASSSGRQETQYF | TGTGCCAGCAGCTCAGGTCGCCAAGAGACCCAGTACTTC
TRBJ2-2 | TRBV30 | 14 | . | TRBD2 | CAWGRTRTTGELFF | TGTGCCTGGGGGAGGACTAGGACCACCGGGGAGCTGTTTTTT
TRBJ1-1 | TRBV28 | 12 | . | TRBD1 | CASTLRGPEAFF | TGTGCCAGCACCTTGAGGGGGCCTGAAGCTTTCTTT
TRBJ1-4 | TRBV19 | 15 | . | . | CASSIRGGSNEKLFF | TGTGCCAGTAGTATTAGGGGCGGTTCGAATGAAAAACTGTTTTTT
TRBJ2-3 | TRBV27 | 15 | once | . | CASSLQGPSTDTQYF | TGTGCCAGCAGTTTGCAGGGGCCTAGCACAGATACGCAGTATTTT
TRBJ2-7 | TRBV5-1 | 14 | . | TRBD1 | CASSEQGVSYEQYF | TGCGCCAGCAGTGAACAGGGGGTCTCCTACGAGCAGTACTTC
TRBJ1-1 | TRBV19 | 19 | . | . | CASSTNLRWQGEMNTEAFF | TGTGCCAGTAGTACCAATCTAAGATGGCAGGGCGAAATGAACACTGAAGCTTTCTTT
TRBJ1-2 | TRBV18 | 16 | . | TRBD1 | CASSPNRQGGSYGYTF | TGTGCCAGCTCACCGAACAGACAGGGGGGAAGCTATGGCTACACCTTC
TRBJ1-1 | TRBV28 | 10 | once | . | CASSHSEAFF | TGTGCCAGCAGTCACAGTGAAGCTTTCTTT
TRBJ2-1 | TRBV9 | 13 | . | . | CASSVGLDNEQFF | TGTGCCAGCAGCGTAGGACTGGACAATGAGCAGTTCTTC
TRBJ2-1 | TRBV7-6 | 16 | . | TRBD2 | CASSLIAGAFPNEQFF | TGTGCCAGCAGCTTAATAGCGGGAGCATTCCCCAATGAGCAGTTCTTC
TRBJ1-6 | TRBV7-2 | 16 | . | TRBD1 | CASSLKLGRGNSPLHF | TGTGCCAGCAGCTTAAAGCTGGGCAGGGGGAATTCACCCCTCCACTTT
TRBJ2-7 | TRBV9 | 16 | . | . | CASSVAPSEQGYEQYF | TGTGCCAGCAGCGTAGCTCCTTCGGAACAGGGTTACGAGCAGTACTTC